Here is one TCR beta chain with its context. The source material, RNA transcripts, was used to amplify TCR beta CDR3 regions. Primed by the HTBI set, a first-round RT-PCR was run on the TCR CDR3. TCRdb reprocessed the multiplex PCR reads via MiXCR and lists one record per CDR3 protein. The sample yields roughly 740,000 distinct CDR3 sequences, over 15% seen once. CDR1 and CDR2 (germline): DFQATT, SNEGSKA (reference sequence). V lost 2 bases and J lost 4, with 6 bases in between. The CDR3 loop spans 12 amino acids. This sample was included in a study of T cells in Graves' hyperthyroidism and ophthalmopathy. Patients showing uncontrolled infection, other autoimmune disease, pregnancy or lactation were ineligible.

The sequence was obtained from a man between 18 and 35 years old with Graves' hyperthyroidism. The sequencing input was blood. The chain combines TRBV20-1 with TRBJ1-5; D remains ambiguous. CDR3 sequence: CSARPGNQPQHF. The CDR3 DNA is TGCAGTGCTAGACCCGGGAATCAGCCCCAGCATTTT.